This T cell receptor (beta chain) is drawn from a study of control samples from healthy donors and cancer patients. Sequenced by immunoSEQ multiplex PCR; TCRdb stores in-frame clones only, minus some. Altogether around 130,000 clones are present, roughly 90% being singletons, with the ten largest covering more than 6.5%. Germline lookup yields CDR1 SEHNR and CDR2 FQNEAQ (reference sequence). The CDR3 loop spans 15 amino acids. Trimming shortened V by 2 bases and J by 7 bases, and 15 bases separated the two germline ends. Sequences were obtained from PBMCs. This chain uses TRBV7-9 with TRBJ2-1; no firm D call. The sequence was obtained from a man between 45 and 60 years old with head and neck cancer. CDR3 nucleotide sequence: TGTGCCAGCAGCTTAAGTCTAAGAATCTTGAATGAGCAGTTCTTC. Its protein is CASSLSLRILNEQFF.